Sequencing of this T cell receptor (beta chain) was carried out in a study of blood T cell repertoires in COVID-19. At the level of the study: Acute and convalescent COVID-19 samples came from the United States, Italy and Spain.

CDR1 and CDR2 (germline): SGHDT, YYEEEE. V shed 2 bases and J 0 bases; nucleotides not matched to a gene: 5. This CDR3 contains 16 residues. Profiling relied on immunoSEQ multiplex PCR, and the TCRdb table lists in-frame clones only, not all of them. The sample holds about 150,000 clones, more than 75% seen once. This clone has just one count. This TCR derives from a man between 65 and 79 years old with acute or convalescent COVID-19. Sample: peripheral blood. This chain joins TRBV5-6 and TRBJ1-2, with 9 bases aligning to TRBD1. CDR3 sequence (DNA): TGTGCCAGCAGCTTCGGGGACAGGGCACCTAACTATGGCTACACCTTC. Its protein is CASSFGDRAPNYGYTF.